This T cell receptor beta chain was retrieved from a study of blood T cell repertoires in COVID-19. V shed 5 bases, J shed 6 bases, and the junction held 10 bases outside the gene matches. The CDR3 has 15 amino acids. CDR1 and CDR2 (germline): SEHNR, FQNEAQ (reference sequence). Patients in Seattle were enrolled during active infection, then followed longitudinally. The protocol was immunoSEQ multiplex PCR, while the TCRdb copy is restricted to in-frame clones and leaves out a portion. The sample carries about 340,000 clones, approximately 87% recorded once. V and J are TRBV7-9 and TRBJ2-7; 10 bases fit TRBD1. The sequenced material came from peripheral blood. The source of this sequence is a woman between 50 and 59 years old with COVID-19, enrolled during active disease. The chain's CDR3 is CASSVDDRGPIEQYF. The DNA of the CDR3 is TGTGCCAGCAGCGTCGACGACAGGGGGCCGATCGAGCAGTACTTC. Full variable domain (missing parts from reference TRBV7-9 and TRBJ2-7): DTGVSQNPRHKITKRGQNVTFRCDPISEHNRLYWYRQTLGQGPEFLTYFQNEAQLEKSRLLSDRFSAERPKGSFSTLEIQRTEQGDSAMYLCASSVDDRGPIEQYFGPGTRLTVT.